The clone carrying this T cell receptor (beta chain) was detected ten times or more. What it binds is unknown. The data were obtained in a study of T cells in Graves' hyperthyroidism and ophthalmopathy. Each patient was aged 18 to 65 and had newly diagnosed hyperthyroidism of under 2 months' duration. Using 9.5 to 10 ml of fresh peripheral blood, PBMCs were prepared. Findings and limits, study-wide: Most clonotypes expanded in thyroid above 0.001 were likewise present in blood. Patients with ophthalmopathy were separated from those with stable hyperthyroidism by a 13 V-J model.

The TCR beta CDR3 regions underwent amplification using RNA transcripts as the source. First-round RT-PCR targeting the TCR CDR3 was performed with the HTBI primer set. MiXCR was run by TCRdb on the multiplex PCR reads, yielding one entry per CDR3 protein. The sample comprises hundreds of thousands of distinct CDR3 sequences, roughly 15% of which are singletons, and roughly 10% rests with the top ten. The receptor was isolated from a woman aged 18-29 years with Graves' hyperthyroidism. The sample taken for sequencing was blood.

CDR3 loop: CASSFTYPDGVKAFF. For the CDR3, the DNA is TGTGCCAGCAGTTTCACCTACCCCGATGGGGTTAAGGCTTTCTTT. The chain combines TRBV28 with TRBJ1-1; the D is unclear. Germline-derived CDR1 and CDR2 are MDHEN and SYDVKM. The CDR3 has 15 residues. The ends were cut back, 3 bases at V and 11 bases at J, with 22 bases in the middle.